The 32 T cell receptor beta chains below all came from one sample that was sequenced in a study of blood T cells in healthy people across ages (dated by TCRdb to 2013 to 2016). The protocol used for the library was 5' RACE. Sequencing was carried out with an Illumina HiSeq 2500. A second roughly 6 to 12 cycle PCR used a sample-barcoded 5' primer and a J-beta primer mix. The public reads were reprocessed in TCRdb via fastp at Q25 and MiXCR, keeping in-frame beta chains. One record per CDR3 amino acid sequence lists the most common genes and DNA. This sample gives 540,000 or so distinct CDR3 sequences in total; around 24% of them show up just once. The biggest ten clones account for just under 9% of the sample. This same sample was also taken into another study, of T cells of mothers and their children.

The sequencing input was blood. These receptors were collected from a boy younger than 18 in good health.

This clonotype occurred a few times. V is TRBV7-9 and J is TRBJ2-7; D call uncertain. The CDR3 contains 13 residues. Trimming took off 3 bases at V and 2 bases at J, with 8 bases between the two ends. Germline V gives CDR1 SEHNR, CDR2 FQNEAQ (reference sequence). The CDR3: CASSFSWTYEQYF. As DNA, the CDR3 is TGTGCCAGCAGCTTCTCGTGGACCTACGAGCAGTACTTC. Combining the CDR3 with reference TRBV7-9 and TRBJ2-7 gives the whole variable domain DTGVSQNPRHKITKRGQNVTFRCDPISEHNRLYWYRQTLGQGPEFLTYFQNEAQLEKSRLLSDRFSAERPKGSFSTLEIQRTEQGDSAMYLCASSFSWTYEQYFGPGTRLTVT.

The table lists this clonotype with a few counts. This chain links TRBV6-6 with TRBJ1-3; D remains unclear. The germline V gene has CDR1 MNHNY and CDR2 SVGAGI (reference sequence). Trimming took 2 bases from V and 3 from J, leaving 14 bases between them. This CDR3 has 16 amino acids. In DNA, the CDR3 is TGTGCCAGCAGTTACCTGACGGGAGAACGTGGAAACACCATATATTTT. It specifies CASSYLTGERGNTIYF.

The chain links TRBV6-5 to TRBJ2-1, with 9 bases aligning to TRBD2. The CDR3 is 16 residues long. J was trimmed by 1 base and V by 5 bases; bases with no gene match: 6. CDR1 is MNHEY and CDR2 is SVGAGI in the germline V gene. The CDR3 coding sequence is TGTGCCAGCAGTCACCAGCGGGGGGATTCCTACAATGAGCAGTTCTTC. Encoded protein: CASSHQRGDSYNEQFF.

The V call is TRBV7-2, the J call TRBJ1-1; D uncertain. The germline V and J ends were trimmed by 7 bases and 4 bases, with 13 bases remaining between them. Germline V lookup: CDR1 SGHTA, CDR2 FQGNSA. CDR3 length: 13 residues. DNA of the CDR3: TGTGCCAGCACCGATCTAGCTGGCACTGAAGCTTTCTTT. Translated: CASTDLAGTEAFF.

The chain joins TRBV12-5 to TRBJ2-5; no definite D call. The CDR3 contains 12 residues. Per germline, CDR1 LGHNT and CDR2 FRNRAP. V lost 3 bases to trimming and J lost 4 bases, with 6 bases between them. The CDR3 is CASGLVGETQYF. DNA of the CDR3: TGTGCTAGTGGTTTAGTGGGAGAGACCCAGTACTTC.

This clonotype was detected a few times. The chain couples TRBV20-1 to TRBJ1-5, with D possibly TRBD1 on 6 matching bases. Trimming removed 7 bases from V and 2 bases from J, with 15 bases in between. Per germline, CDR1 DFQATT and CDR2 SNEGSKA (reference sequence). The CDR3 runs 14 residues. For the CDR3, the DNA is TGCAGTGGAACAGGGAATGTGGGCAATCAGCCCCAGCATTTT. Its translation is CSGTGNVGNQPQHF.

This clonotype was detected a few times. The chain links TRBV7-2 to TRBJ2-7; D tentatively fits TRBD1 or TRBD2 (5 bases each). The CDR3 has 15 amino acids. Germline CDR1 reads SGHTA; CDR2 reads FQGNSA. Trimming took off 5 bases at V and 1 base at J, with 15 bases between the two ends. As DNA, the CDR3 is TGTGCCAGCAGCCCGGCGGGCAGGGAATCCTACGAGCAGTACTTC. Protein sequence: CASSPAGRESYEQYF.

The V gene is TRBV18, the J gene TRBJ2-4; the match to TRBD1 covers 7 bases. Germline CDR1 is KGHSH and CDR2 is LQKENI. Germline trimming cut 4 bases from V and 2 bases from J; bases unmatched to any gene: 11. This CDR3 spans 17 amino acids. DNA for the CDR3: TGTGCCAGCTCACGACCGGGACAGCTGTGGACCAAAAACATTCAGTACTTC. This encodes CASSRPGQLWTKNIQYF. The entire variable domain, with the rest obtained from reference TRBV18 and TRBJ2-4, is as follows: NAGVMQNPRHLVRRRGQEARLRCSPMKGHSHVYWYRQLPEEGLKFMVYLQKENIIDESGMPKERFSAEFPKEGPSILRIQQVVRGDSAAYFCASSRPGQLWTKNIQYFGAGTRLSVL.

Only one count was recorded for this clonotype. The chain has TRBV12-3 or TRBV12-4 and TRBJ1-1; possibly TRBD1 for D (6 bases). V was pared by 2 bases and J by 5 bases, with 15 bases between. The CDR3 spans 15 residues. CDR3 in amino acids: CASSLRVQGMTEAFF. CDR3 coding DNA: TGTGCCAGCAGTTTAAGGGTACAGGGCATGACTGAAGCTTTCTTT.

This clonotype was seen only a few times. The V gene is TRBV5-4, the J gene TRBJ2-3, with TRBD2 identical over 9 bases. V shed 0 bases and J 2 bases; nucleotides not matched to a gene: 7. This CDR3 is 17 amino acids long. Germline CDR1 is SGHNT and CDR2 is YYREEE (reference sequence). CDR3 nucleotides: TGTGCCAGCAGCTTGGACCAAGCGGGGGGCCTCACAGATACGCAGTATTTT. Amino acids: CASSLDQAGGLTDTQYF.

The chain couples TRBV7-3 to TRBJ2-7; perhaps D is TRBD1 or TRBD2 (7 bases each). CDR1 and CDR2 (germline): SGHTA, FQGTGA. V was shortened by 5 bases and J by 2 bases, with 22 bases between the two germline ends. CDR3 length: 17 amino acids. The CDR3 protein is CASSPRQGGSLTYEQYF. Written as DNA, the CDR3 is TGTGCCAGCAGCCCGAGACAGGGAGGGAGCCTAACCTACGAGCAGTACTTC.

In this sample, this clonotype turned up a few times. The chain recombines TRBV7-8 with TRBJ2-5, with D possibly matching TRBD2 (5 bases). The tail of the sequence fits TRBJ2-7 better, so the J call may be wrong. This CDR3 has 14 residues. CDR1 and CDR2 from the germline V gene are SGHVS and FQNEAQ. CDR3 sequence: CASSLGGYPYEQYF. The DNA for the CDR3 is TGTGCCAGCAGCTTAGGCGGGTACCCCTACGAGCAGTACTTC.

The table lists this clonotype with a few counts. V is TRBV15 and J is TRBJ1-5, with D maybe TRBD1 (5 bases). Per germline, CDR1 LNHNV and CDR2 YYDKDF (reference sequence). This CDR3 contains 15 residues. The V gene lost 4 bases and the J gene lost 8 bases, with 18 bases spanning the gap. As DNA, the CDR3 is TGTGCCACCAGCAACCCGAGACAGTTCCCCAAGCCCCAGCATTTT. It is translated as CATSNPRQFPKPQHF.

This clonotype has ten or more counts. The chain uses TRBV29-1 and TRBJ2-5; no firm D call. V lost 4 bases to trimming and J lost 5 bases, with 8 bases between them. The germline V gene encodes CDR1 SQVTM and CDR2 ANQGSEA. This CDR3 is built from 11 residues. The CDR3 loop reads CSVVTRETQYF. CDR3 DNA sequence: TGCAGCGTTGTGACCCGTGAGACCCAGTACTTC.

The sample holds a few counts of this clonotype. The rearrangement links TRBV20-1 to TRBJ2-4, with D perhaps matching TRBD1 (5 bases). The V and J ends lost 6 bases and 1 base respectively, with 16 bases between them. The CDR3 spans 15 residues. Germline values: CDR1 DFQATT, CDR2 SNEGSKA (reference sequence). The CDR3: CSASGSIRAKNIQYF. As DNA, the CDR3 is TGCAGTGCCTCAGGGTCAATCAGGGCCAAAAACATTCAGTACTTC.

V and J are TRBV20-1 and TRBJ2-6; D is uncertain. CDR3 length: 14 amino acids. The germline CDR1 and CDR2 sequences are DFQATT and SNEGSKA (reference sequence). With 1 base removed from V and 0 bases from J, the gap between germline ends came to 4 bases. CDR3 amino acids: CSARVISGANVLTF. The CDR3 DNA reads TGCAGTGCTAGAGTTATCTCTGGGGCCAACGTCCTGACTTTC.

This clonotype was detected many times. J is TRBJ1-2 and V is TRBV12-3 or TRBV12-4; TRBD1 agrees at 8 bases. CDR3 length equals 17 residues. Losses at the gene ends were 5 bases for V and 5 bases for J; bases not matched to a gene: 16. The CDR3 reads CASSQDRGMALQYGYTF. CDR3 DNA sequence: TGTGCCAGCAGTCAAGACAGGGGCATGGCGTTGCAGTATGGCTACACCTTC.

This clonotype was observed a few times. This chain joins TRBV12-3 or TRBV12-4 and TRBJ2-2; 10 positions match TRBD2. The V segment lost 6 bases and the J segment 7 bases; nucleotides outside the gene matches: 2. The CDR3 extends over 13 amino acids. The CDR3, as DNA: TGTGCCAGCAGGAGCGGGGGGGACGGGGAGCTGTTTTTT. Its protein product is CASRSGGDGELFF.

The chain couples TRBV2 to TRBJ2-7; D gene unclear. Germline CDR1 reads SNHLY; CDR2 reads FYNNEI. Between the trimmed V and J ends, which lost 7 bases and 2 bases, there was a span of 18 bases. The length of the CDR3 is 15 residues. CDR3 nucleotide sequence: TGTGCCAGCATCTCCTCGGGCACAGTAACCTACGAGCAGTACTTC. Translation gives CASISSGTVTYEQYF.

This clonotype showed up just a few times. The chain links TRBV7-2 to TRBJ2-3; the match to TRBD2 covers 13 bases. V trimming: 2 bases; J trimming: 4 bases; junction bases outside the gene matches: 6. The CDR3 consists of 17 residues. Germline CDR1 is SGHTA and CDR2 is FQGNSA. For the CDR3, the DNA is TGTGCCAGCAGCTTAAGGACTAGCGGGGGAGGTCCAGATACGCAGTATTTT. It translates to CASSLRTSGGGPDTQYF.

CDR3 in amino acids: CASSSPGPTNEKLFF. For the CDR3, the DNA is TGTGCCAGCAGTTCCCCAGGGCCAACTAATGAAAAACTGTTTTTT. The V gene is TRBV6-6, the J gene TRBJ1-4; D may be TRBD1 (5 bases). The CDR3 sequence is 15 residues long. The germline gives CDR1 MNHNY, CDR2 SVGAGI (reference sequence). The germline V and J ends were trimmed by 4 bases and 0 bases, with 9 bases remaining between them.

The chain couples TRBV18 to TRBJ2-1; tentative D call: TRBD2 (6 bases). The CDR3 contains 17 residues. V was shortened by 2 bases and J by 2 bases, with 16 bases between the two germline ends. CDR1 is KGHSH, CDR2 LQKENI, per germline. For the CDR3, the DNA is TGTGCCAGCTCACCAGACATGGGAGGAGAGACCTACAATGAGCAGTTCTTC. Translating gives CASSPDMGGETYNEQFF.

The chain joins TRBV9 to TRBJ2-3; TRBD2 might be the D (5 bases). Germline V lookup: CDR1 SGDLS, CDR2 YYNGEE. This CDR3 contains 16 residues. V lost 5 bases to trimming and J lost 5 bases, with 21 bases between them. CDR3 protein: CASSPVEASLEDTQYF. For the CDR3, the DNA is TGTGCCAGCAGTCCTGTGGAGGCCTCACTTGAAGATACGCAGTATTTT.

With respect to this clonotype: No conserved phenylalanine or tryptophan is present at the end of the CDR3, so a read error is the likely explanation. This chain joins TRBV5-1 and TRBJ1-6; no clear D. Germline loops: CDR1 SGHRS, CDR2 YFSETQ. The CDR3 loop spans 14 amino acids. Trimming removed 0 bases at V and 7 bases at J, with 8 bases between. The CDR3 sequence: CASSLGDGNSPLHS. The CDR3 DNA reads as TGCGCCAGCAGCTTGGGAGACGGGAATTCACCCCTCCACTCT.

The chain employs TRBV25-1 and TRBJ1-2; D perhaps matches TRBD1 (5 bases). Trimming stripped 1 base from V and 4 bases from J, with 7 bases between. The germline gives CDR1 MGHDK, CDR2 SYGVNS. The CDR3 consists of 13 residues. CDR3 region: CASSESGGYGYTF. The CDR3 region has the DNA TGTGCCAGCAGTGAATCTGGGGGCTATGGCTACACCTTC.

The V gene is TRBV21-1, the J gene TRBJ2-3; whether TRBD2, the table's D call, matches the DNA was not checked. TRBV21-1 is a pseudogene segment. There are 15 residues in the CDR3. This CDR3 is CANLWLAGSTDTQYF. As DNA, the CDR3 is TGTGCCAACCTCTGGCTAGCGGGATCCACAGATACGCAGTATTTT.

This clonotype was found many times. The chain uses TRBV6-4 and TRBJ2-3; 10 bases line up with TRBD1. V shed 8 bases, J shed 1 base, and the junction held 0 bases outside the gene matches. CDR3 length: 13 amino acids. Germline-derived CDR1 and CDR2 are MRHNA and SNTAGT. The CDR3 sequence: CASGTGGTDTQYF. The CDR3 DNA reads as TGTGCCAGCGGGACAGGGGGCACAGATACGCAGTATTTT.

This clonotype was picked up a small number of times. The chain carries TRBV7-9 and TRBJ2-1; 11 nucleotides match TRBD2. The germline V gene has CDR1 SEHNR and CDR2 FQNEAQ (reference sequence). The CDR3 is made up of 15 amino acids. J lost 6 bases, V lost 4 bases, and 5 bases had no gene match. CDR3 sequence reads: CASSSTSGSVNEQFF. In DNA, the CDR3 is TGTGCCAGCAGCTCCACTAGCGGGAGCGTCAATGAGCAGTTCTTC. The full variable domain, completed using reference TRBV7-9 and TRBJ2-1, is DTGVSQNPRHKITKRGQNVTFRCDPISEHNRLYWYRQTLGQGPEFLTYFQNEAQLEKSRLLSDRFSAERPKGSFSTLEIQRTEQGDSAMYLCASSSTSGSVNEQFFGPGTRLTVL.

The chain employs TRBV4-1 and TRBJ2-1; maybe TRBD1 (5 bases). Germline lookup yields CDR1 MGHRA and CDR2 YSYEKL. The CDR3 sequence is 17 residues long. V was shortened by 0 bases and J by 0 bases, with 12 bases between the two germline ends. The CDR3 nucleotides are TGCGCCAGCAGCCAAGAAATTCCAGACAGCTCCTACAATGAGCAGTTCTTC. Amino acids: CASSQEIPDSSYNEQFF.

V usage is TRBV20-1 and J usage is TRBJ2-1; 8 bases are shared with TRBD1. The J call may be mistaken, given a closer DNA end match to TRBJ2-7. The length of the CDR3 is 14 residues. Germline lookup yields CDR1 DFQATT and CDR2 SNEGSKA (reference sequence). The CDR3 sequence: CSARTGGLAYEQYF. CDR3 bases: TGCAGTGCCCGCACAGGGGGTCTGGCCTACGAGCAGTACTTC.

This clonotype was detected a few times. The chain has TRBV29-1 and TRBJ2-1; TRBD2 matches at 9 bases. V lost 5 bases and J lost 7; bases outside the gene matches: 12. The germline V gene encodes CDR1 SQVTM and CDR2 ANQGSEA. This CDR3 comprises 15 residues. CDR3 sequence (DNA): TGCAGCGTTCGCCTGGCTAGCGGGGCGATAAATGAGCAGTTCTTC. Translating gives CSVRLASGAINEQFF.

This clonotype has just a few counts. The V and J genes are TRBV29-1 and TRBJ2-1; 9 bases are shared with TRBD2. In germline, CDR1 is SQVTM, CDR2 ANQGSEA. This CDR3 comprises 15 residues. Trimming took 6 bases from V and 2 from J; bases not matched to a gene: 8. The DNA for the CDR3 is TGCAGCGTGGTGCCCCAGCGGGAGGCCTACAATGAGCAGTTCTTC. It is translated as CSVVPQREAYNEQFF.